These 30 T cell receptor beta chains originate from one sample sequenced in a study of shared clonotypes between healthy human individuals. TCRdb's copy holds only in-frame clones and misses some; the assay was immunoSEQ multiplex PCR. The sample contains over a million clones, around 82% of which appear only once. The sample taken for sequencing was memory CD4+ T cells from PBMCs. Subset meaning: CD45RA-negative fraction. The receptors originated from a man between 18 and 29 years old in good health. Some clones in this sample may be carry-over from other donors' samples.

J is TRBJ1-2 and V is TRBV2, with 7 bases matching TRBD1. The ends lost 6 bases at V and 0 bases at J; junction bases unmatched: 10. Germline V lookup: CDR1 SNHLY, CDR2 FYNNEI. The CDR3 contains 16 residues. This CDR3 reads CASSYGEGAANYGYTF. CDR3 bases: TGTGCCAGCAGCTATGGGGAGGGGGCAGCTAACTATGGCTACACCTTC.

The rearrangement joins TRBV6-1 to TRBJ2-5; no firm D call. Germline loops: CDR1 MNHNS, CDR2 SASEGT. The V gene lost 2 bases and the J gene lost 5 bases, with 12 bases spanning the gap. The CDR3 totals 14 residues. CDR3 region: CASSEWVGMETQYF. The CDR3 DNA sequence: TGTGCCAGCAGTGAATGGGTAGGGATGGAGACCCAGTACTTC.

The V gene is TRBV14, the J gene TRBJ2-2; 8 bases fit TRBD2. V dropped 4 bases and J dropped 6; count of bases not matched to a gene: 7. The CDR3 totals 15 residues. CDR1 is SGHDN, CDR2 FVKESK, per germline. This chain's CDR3 is CASSRTSLIPGELFF. The CDR3, as DNA: TGTGCCAGCAGCCGGACTAGCCTCATCCCCGGGGAGCTGTTTTTT.

This chain links TRBV6-5 with TRBJ1-1; D uncertain. The V and J ends lost 6 bases and 3 bases respectively, with 8 bases between them. Germline CDR1 MNHEY, CDR2 SVGAGI. The CDR3 spans 12 residues. DNA of the CDR3: TGTGCCAGCAGAAGACCGGACACTGAAGCTTTCTTT. This sequence encodes CASRRPDTEAFF.

With regard to this clone: A read error likely explains this, since a far larger clone differs by one base. The chain has TRBV30 and TRBJ1-5; D unclear. CDR1 and CDR2 from the germline V gene are GTSNPN and SVGIG (reference sequence). The ends were cut back, 4 bases at V and 7 bases at J, with 11 bases in the middle. The CDR3 spans 12 residues. CDR3 bases: TGTGCCTGGACTAAAGATGAGCAGCCCCAGCATTTT. Its protein product is CAWTKDEQPQHF.

This chain connects TRBV7-6 to TRBJ2-5; 8 bases fit TRBD1. CDR3 length equals 15 residues. V was pared by 5 bases and J by 5 bases, with 10 bases of the junction left unmatched. CDR1 is SGHVS and CDR2 is FNYEAQ in the germline V gene. CDR3 bases: TGTGCCAGCAGCCCCCAGGACAGGGTGATCGAGACCCAGTACTTC. Protein: CASSPQDRVIETQYF.

The rearrangement links TRBV5-4 to TRBJ2-7, with 10 bases matching TRBD2. The V and J ends lost 4 bases and 6 bases, in that order; junction bases with no gene match: 13. In germline, CDR1 is SGHNT, CDR2 YYREEE (reference sequence). The length of the CDR3 is 16 residues. The CDR3 here is CASSKGGLAGDVEQYF. DNA of the CDR3: TGTGCCAGCAGCAAGGGAGGGCTAGCGGGAGATGTCGAGCAGTACTTC.

The chain is built from TRBV5-1 and TRBJ2-2; tentatively, D is TRBD1 or TRBD2 (5 bases each). Germline V gives CDR1 SGHRS, CDR2 YFSETQ. The ends were cut back, 4 bases at V and 4 bases at J, with 14 bases in the middle. There are 15 residues in the CDR3. CDR3 loop: CASSRLGPVTGELFF. In DNA, the CDR3 is TGCGCCAGCAGCCGACTGGGACCAGTCACCGGGGAGCTGTTTTTT.

A note on this clone: A junction boundary mismatches the germline segment, possibly from a read error. Other DNA sequences in the sample encode the same CDR3. The genes are TRBV27 and TRBJ1-5; D not resolved. The CDR3 consists of 14 residues. Germline V CDR1 and CDR2: MNHEY, SMNVEV (reference sequence). CDR3 bases: TGTGCCAGCAGTTTCGGTCATACCAATCAGCCCCAGCACTTT. Translated: CASSFGHTNQPQHF.

V usage is TRBV29-1 and J usage is TRBJ1-2, with D perhaps TRBD1 (6 bases). Germline loops: CDR1 SQVTM, CDR2 ANQGSEA. The CDR3 has 12 residues. The germline V and J ends were trimmed by 7 bases and 6 bases, with 15 bases remaining between them. CDR3 bases: TGCAGCGGCTACCGGGACAAAGATGGCTACACCTTC. Translated, it gives CSGYRDKDGYTF.

The chain employs TRBV7-3 and TRBJ2-1; 12 nucleotides match TRBD2. V lost 5 bases to trimming and J lost 8 bases; unmatched junction nucleotides: 7. CDR1 and CDR2 (germline): SGHTA, FQGTGA. The CDR3 has 15 amino acids. The CDR3 DNA is TGTGCCAGCAGCCCGACTAGCGGGAGTTGGGATGAGCAGTTCTTC. Protein product: CASSPTSGSWDEQFF.

This clone came up many times. The chain carries TRBV5-4 and TRBJ1-2; 9 bases align to TRBD1. Germline lookup yields CDR1 SGHNT and CDR2 YYREEE (reference sequence). Germline trimming cut 4 bases from V and 6 bases from J; bases unmatched to any gene: 10. This CDR3 spans 15 amino acids. The CDR3 DNA sequence: TGTGCCAGCAGCCAGAGGACAGGGGAGAATCATGGCTACACCTTC. It translates to CASSQRTGENHGYTF.

This clone has ten or more counts. This sequence may be a read error, since a much larger clone differs from it by one base. Since the CDR3 does not end with the conserved phenylalanine or tryptophan, this likely comes from a read error. The chain carries TRBV6-1 and TRBJ2-6, with D maybe TRBD2 (5 bases). Germline V CDR1 and CDR2: MNHNS, SASEGT. V lost 2 bases and J lost 0, with 8 bases in between. There are 16 residues in the CDR3. CDR3 DNA: TGTGCCAGCAGTGAATTGGACTTCTCTGGGGCCAACGTCCTGACTCTC. Protein product: CASSELDFSGANVLTL.

This clone has more than one count but fewer than ten. The chain combines TRBV5-1 with TRBJ2-3; D remains unclear. Germline V CDR1 and CDR2: SGHRS, YFSETQ. The CDR3 is 14 amino acids. V was trimmed by 0 bases and J by 2 bases, leaving 7 bases between them. CDR3 nucleotide sequence: TGCGCCAGCAGCTTGGCGTTAGACACAGATACGCAGTATTTT. It codes for CASSLALDTDTQYF. Supplemented by reference TRBV5-1 and TRBJ2-3, the full variable domain reads KAGVTQTPRYLIKTRGQQVTLSCSPISGHRSVSWYQQTPGQGLQFLFEYFSETQRNKGNFPGRFSGRQFSNSRSEMNVSTLELGDSALYLCASSLALDTDTQYFGPGTRLTVL.

The V call is TRBV4-3, the J call TRBJ2-2; TRBD2 aligns across 9 bases. Looked up from germline, CDR1 is LGHNA and CDR2 is YSLEER. CDR3 size: 18 residues. The ends lost 4 bases at V and 6 bases at J; junction bases unmatched: 15. CDR3 region: CASSRIQGREGRSGELFF. In nucleotides, the CDR3 is TGCGCCAGCAGCCGGATCCAAGGGCGGGAGGGCCGGTCCGGGGAGCTGTTTTTT.

This chain joins TRBV7-9 and TRBJ1-3, with a weak D call TRBD1 (5 bases). From germline, CDR1 is SEHNR and CDR2 FQNEAQ (reference sequence). The CDR3 extends over 13 amino acids. Trimming pared 5 bases from V and 10 bases from J, leaving 15 bases between. The chain's CDR3 is CASSQIPGVTIYF. The DNA for the CDR3 is TGTGCCAGCAGCCAGATTCCGGGGGTAACCATATATTTT.

The rearrangement joins TRBV6-1 to TRBJ2-3; TRBD2 might be the D (6 bases). The CDR3 length is 13 residues. The germline gives CDR1 MNHNS, CDR2 SASEGT. V was shortened by 3 bases and J by 11 bases, with 15 bases between the two germline ends. This CDR3 is CASSDHPGLLQYF. CDR3 in DNA: TGTGCCAGCAGTGATCATCCGGGACTCTTGCAGTATTTT.

In this sample, this clone turned up a few times. The same CDR3 arises from other DNA sequences in this sample as well. The rearrangement links TRBV2 to TRBJ1-5, with D hard to call. The CDR3 loop spans 12 amino acids. Germline V CDR1 and CDR2: SNHLY, FYNNEI. V was pared by 5 bases and J by 3 bases, with 5 bases between. The CDR3 nucleotides are TGTGCCAGCAGTCCGGACAATCAGCCCCAGCATTTT. This codes for CASSPDNQPQHF.

In nucleotides, the CDR3 is TGCGCCAGCAGGCAAGACTTGAATACGCAGTATTTT. This gives the protein CASRQDLNTQYF. J is TRBJ2-3 and V is TRBV10-2, with D hard to call. V was cut by 6 bases and J by 7 bases, with 11 bases left in between. Germline CDR1 reads WSHSY; CDR2 reads SAAADI. CDR3 length: 12 residues.

The V gene is TRBV28, the J gene TRBJ2-2; 9 bases fit TRBD1. This CDR3 is 20 amino acids long. Unmatched junction bases numbered 16, after V lost 2 bases and J lost 3 bases. Germline V gene lookup returns CDR1 MDHEN and CDR2 SYDVKM. The CDR3 loop reads CASSLILSGQGSHYTGELFF. In DNA form, the CDR3 reads TGTGCCAGCAGTTTAATCCTCTCGGGACAGGGAAGTCATTACACCGGGGAGCTGTTTTTT.

This clone has only a few counts. This rearrangement joins TRBV28 to TRBJ1-1, with D tentatively TRBD1 (6 bases). The CDR3 spans 15 residues. V shed 6 bases and J shed 4 bases, with 18 bases lying between them. CDR1 and CDR2 (germline): MDHEN, SYDVKM. Here the CDR3 reads CASSANRAGSTEAFF. In DNA form, the CDR3 reads TGTGCCAGCAGCGCAAACAGGGCGGGGAGCACTGAAGCTTTCTTT.

This rearrangement joins TRBV18 to TRBJ1-1; no reliable D call. The V end was cut by 3 bases, the J end by 0 bases, with 14 bases between. The CDR3 has 16 residues. CDR1 is KGHSH, CDR2 LQKENI, per germline. The CDR3: CASSPQKLGLNTEAFF. In DNA, the CDR3 is TGTGCCAGCTCACCGCAAAAACTTGGATTGAACACTGAAGCTTTCTTT.

The rearrangement joins TRBV5-4 to TRBJ1-1; D not resolved. The V end was cut by 0 bases, the J end by 1 base, with 7 bases between. Looked up from germline, CDR1 is SGHNT and CDR2 is YYREEE (reference sequence). CDR3 length: 14 amino acids. The DNA for the CDR3 is TGTGCCAGCAGCTTGGACTTAGGGAACACTGAAGCTTTCTTT. Its protein product is CASSLDLGNTEAFF. Complete variable domain (other parts from reference TRBV5-4 and TRBJ1-1): ETGVTQSPTHLIKTRGQQVTLRCSSQSGHNTVSWYQQALGQGPQFIFQYYREEENGRGNFPPRFSGLQFPNYSSELNVNALELDDSALYLCASSLDLGNTEAFFGQGTRLTVV.

The chain has TRBV5-1 and TRBJ2-1; no firm D call. Trimming removed 4 bases at V and 2 bases at J, with 16 bases between. The germline V gene has CDR1 SGHRS and CDR2 YFSETQ. The CDR3 length is 16 residues. As DNA, the CDR3 is TGCGCCAGCAGCCCCCCGCGGATAGCAGCCTACAATGAGCAGTTCTTC. Translation gives CASSPPRIAAYNEQFF.

The chain's CDR3 is CASSLATSGSTDTQYF. CDR3 in DNA: TGTGCCAGCAGCTTAGCGACTAGCGGGAGTACAGATACGCAGTATTTT. V is TRBV11-2 and J is TRBJ2-3; 12 nucleotides line up with TRBD2. This CDR3 contains 16 residues. In germline, CDR1 is SGHAT, CDR2 FQNNGV. With 1 base clipped from V and 3 bases from J, the junction kept 2 bases outside the gene matches.

This chain joins TRBV30 and TRBJ2-3; D not resolved. In germline, CDR1 is GTSNPN, CDR2 SVGIG (reference sequence). Trimming took 7 bases from V and 0 from J, leaving 17 bases between them. There are 15 residues in the CDR3. DNA of the CDR3: TGTGCCTCCCGAGGTGGGCCCCTTAGCACAGATACGCAGTATTTT. Amino acids: CASRGGPLSTDTQYF.

The chain is built from TRBV6-1 and TRBJ1-5; no clear D gene. The CDR3 contains 12 residues. The V and J ends lost 7 bases and 1 base respectively, with 5 bases between them. Per germline, CDR1 MNHNS and CDR2 SASEGT. The CDR3: CASKGSNQPQHF. CDR3 bases: TGTGCCAGCAAAGGGAGCAATCAGCCCCAGCATTTT.

The V and J genes are TRBV7-9 and TRBJ2-1; D is possibly TRBD2 (6 bases). Germline values: CDR1 SEHNR, CDR2 FQNEAQ (reference sequence). V lost 0 bases and J lost 7, with 16 bases in between. This CDR3 spans 16 amino acids. The CDR3 DNA reads as TGTGCCAGCAGCTTAGCCAGGGTGCCAGGAGGGAATGAGCAGTTCTTC. Residues: CASSLARVPGGNEQFF.

V gene TRBV27 combines with J gene TRBJ2-7, with TRBD1 identical over 8 bases. The CDR3 totals 15 residues. V gave up 5 bases and J gave up 2 bases; unmatched junction bases: 8. Germline V gene data show CDR1 as MNHEY and CDR2 as SMNVEV (reference sequence). The CDR3 is CASSHRDRRPYEQYF. The CDR3 region has the DNA TGTGCCAGCAGTCACCGGGACAGGAGACCCTACGAGCAGTACTTC.

In its sample, this clone was seen once. The V call is TRBV28, the J call TRBJ2-7; tentatively, D is TRBD1 (6 bases). The germline V gene encodes CDR1 MDHEN and CDR2 SYDVKM. This CDR3 region has 15 residues. V shed 5 bases and J shed 5 bases, with 19 bases lying between them. The CDR3 loop reads CASSPQRQVLDEQYF. As DNA, the CDR3 is TGTGCCAGCAGTCCCCAGCGACAGGTTTTGGACGAGCAGTACTTC. The full variable domain, with the rest looked up from reference TRBV28 and TRBJ2-7, is DVKVTQSSRYLVKRTGEKVFLECVQDMDHENMFWYRQDPGLGLRLIYFSYDVKMKEKGDIPEGYSVSREKKERFSLILESASTNQTSMYLCASSPQRQVLDEQYFGPGTRLTVT.